These 23 T cell receptor beta chains share one sample of origin, sequenced in a study of T cells after yellow fever vaccination. Each CDR3 protein is one row after TCRdb ran MiXCR on the 5' RACE reads. The data show some 120,000 distinct CDR3 sequences, 15% seen once. Source: CD8+ T cells sorted from PBMCs, taken 5 days after the yellow fever booster vaccination. The receptor set was obtained from a man younger than 30 who received the YFV17D yellow fever vaccine.

The chain uses TRBV6-6 and TRBJ2-5; D perhaps matches TRBD2 (6 bases). Trimming removed 7 bases at V and 5 bases at J, with 17 bases between. CDR1 is MNHNY, CDR2 SVGAGI, per germline (reference sequence). The CDR3 extends over 14 amino acids. The CDR3 loop reads CASTPRGGMETQYF. As DNA, the CDR3 is TGTGCCAGCACACCCAGAGGAGGGATGGAGACCCAGTACTTC.

The genes are TRBV4-3 and TRBJ2-7, with D perhaps TRBD2 (5 bases). The CDR3 is made up of 15 amino acids. Trimming left V 0 bases short and J 3 bases short, with 12 bases between. Per germline, CDR1 LGHNA and CDR2 YSLEER. This CDR3 is CASSQDYPGNYEQYV. The CDR3, as DNA: TGCGCCAGCAGCCAAGATTATCCCGGGAACTACGAGCAGTACGTC.

The CDR3 DNA sequence: TGTGCCAGCAGCCAAGAATGGCAGGATAAGTACAATGAGCAGTTCTTC. Translating it yields CASSQEWQDKYNEQFF. The V gene is TRBV4-2, the J gene TRBJ2-1; D remains ambiguous. Germline loops: CDR1 LGHNA, CDR2 YNFKEQ. This CDR3 is 16 amino acids long. V was trimmed by 0 bases and J by 4 bases, leaving 13 bases between them.

The genes are TRBV4-3 and TRBJ2-6, with D perhaps matching TRBD1 (6 bases). Germline V gene data show CDR1 as LGHNA and CDR2 as YSLEER. Trimming stripped 4 bases from V and 1 base from J, with 11 bases between. The CDR3 has 16 amino acids. CDR3 nucleotides: TGCGCCAGCAGCCGAGAACAGGGATCTGGGGCCAACGTCCTGACTTTC. As protein: CASSREQGSGANVLTF.

A few counts support this clonotype. This sequence joins TRBV5-1 and TRBJ2-1; D unclear. From germline, CDR1 is SGHRS and CDR2 YFSETQ. The CDR3 totals 13 residues. V lost 5 bases and J 7 bases, leaving 13 bases between the germline ends. Here the CDR3 DNA reads TGCGCCAGCAGGAGTACAAATGGGAATGAGCAGTTCTTC. It translates to CASRSTNGNEQFF. Full variable domain (outside the CDR3, taken from reference TRBV5-1 and TRBJ2-1): KAGVTQTPRYLIKTRGQQVTLSCSPISGHRSVSWYQQTPGQGLQFLFEYFSETQRNKGNFPGRFSGRQFSNSRSEMNVSTLELGDSALYLCASRSTNGNEQFFGPGTRLTVL.

This clonotype came up a few times. The chain combines TRBV29-1 with TRBJ2-7; the D is unclear. Germline CDR1 is SQVTM and CDR2 is ANQGSEA. The CDR3 is 11 amino acids. With 3 bases removed from V and 3 bases from J, the gap between germline ends came to 6 bases. CDR3 in amino acids: CSVEADYEQYF. The CDR3 DNA reads TGCAGCGTTGAGGCCGACTACGAGCAGTACTTC.

This clonotype was detected a few times. The chain links TRBV11-2 to TRBJ1-2; the match to TRBD1 covers 9 bases. V was clipped by 1 base and J by 8 bases; unmatched bases: 5. The CDR3 loop spans 14 amino acids. Germline CDR1 and CDR2: SGHAT and FQNNGV. The CDR3 DNA reads as TGTGCCAGCAGCTTAGGGACAGGGGTGGGCGGCTACACCTTC. This sequence encodes CASSLGTGVGGYTF.

The table lists this clonotype with a few counts. The V call is TRBV7-6, the J call TRBJ2-7, with D uncertain. The CDR3 has 13 residues. CDR1 SGHVS and CDR2 FNYEAQ come from the germline V gene. V dropped 0 bases and J dropped 3 bases, with 6 bases sitting between them. This chain's CDR3 is CASSLAENYEQYV. The CDR3 DNA reads TGTGCCAGCAGCTTAGCAGAGAACTACGAGCAGTACGTC.

This chain uses TRBV4-3 with TRBJ2-7; 7 positions match TRBD1. From germline, CDR1 is LGHNA and CDR2 YSLEER. The CDR3 has 14 residues. Trimming cost V 3 bases and J 6 bases; bases outside gene matches: 8. The CDR3, as DNA: TGCGCCAGCAGCCAGGAAGCAGGGGGAAGCGAGCAGTACGTC. This codes for CASSQEAGGSEQYV.

This clonotype showed up just a few times. The chain employs TRBV24-1 and TRBJ2-1; a possible D gene is TRBD2 (5 bases). The V end lost 7 bases, the J end lost 7 bases, and 22 bases lay between the germline ends. There are 16 residues in the CDR3. CDR1 is KGHDR and CDR2 is SFDVKD in the germline V gene. CDR3 bases: TGTGCCACCAGCCGAACCGGGTCGGGGTTTTGGAATGAGCAGTTCTTC. Protein: CATSRTGSGFWNEQFF.

This clonotype has a handful of counts. The V call is TRBV4-3, the J call TRBJ2-3; D perhaps matches TRBD1 (5 bases). CDR3 length: 16 residues. Between the trimmed V and J ends, which lost 0 bases and 5 bases, there was a span of 15 bases. Germline values: CDR1 LGHNA, CDR2 YSLEER. CDR3 region: CASSQDFLGLGDTQYF. As DNA, the CDR3 is TGCGCCAGCAGCCAAGATTTCCTGGGGCTGGGAGATACGCAGTATTTT.

The V call is TRBV7-8, the J call TRBJ2-7; tentative D call: TRBD1 (5 bases). Per the germline V gene, CDR1 is SGHVS and CDR2 is FQNEAQ. V lost 3 bases, J lost 6 bases, and 12 bases lay in between. CDR3 length: 13 amino acids. The CDR3 coding sequence is TGTGCCAGCAGCTTTGGACATTCGGGCGAGCAGTACTTC. It codes for CASSFGHSGEQYF.

The chain carries TRBV7-2 and TRBJ1-4, with no clear D. V was clipped by 5 bases and J by 5 bases, with 15 bases between them. Per the germline V gene, CDR1 is SGHTA and CDR2 is FQGNSA. The CDR3 length is 15 residues. The CDR3 sequence: CASSPIPGLNEKLFF. DNA of the CDR3: TGTGCCAGCAGCCCGATCCCGGGCCTGAATGAAAAACTGTTTTTT.

The rearrangement joins TRBV5-1 to TRBJ2-1; possible D gene TRBD2, 5 bases. V lost 2 bases to trimming and J lost 8 bases, with 14 bases between them. Germline V gene lookup returns CDR1 SGHRS and CDR2 YFSETQ. This CDR3 is 14 amino acids long. In DNA, the CDR3 is TGCGCCAGCAGCTTTTATCTAGCACCCGATGAGCAGTTCTTC. As protein: CASSFYLAPDEQFF.

V and J are TRBV4-2 and TRBJ2-7; D possibly uses TRBD1 or TRBD2 (5 bases each). The V gene lost 0 bases and the J gene lost 0 bases, with 12 bases spanning the gap. Germline assignment: CDR1 LGHNA and CDR2 YNFKEQ. This CDR3 has 16 amino acids. CDR3 DNA sequence: TGTGCCAGCAGCCAAGATATGGGGACGGCCTCCTACGAGCAGTACTTC. Translation: CASSQDMGTASYEQYF.

This clonotype was seen ten or more times. V usage is TRBV4-1 and J usage is TRBJ2-5; D call uncertain. Germline assignment: CDR1 MGHRA and CDR2 YSYEKL. Trimming stripped 1 base from V and 4 bases from J, with 13 bases between. The CDR3 is 15 amino acids. Written as DNA, the CDR3 is TGCGCCAGCAGCCAAGTATCGCACATCAGAGAGACCCAGTACTTC. Its protein product is CASSQVSHIRETQYF.

The chain uses TRBV30 and TRBJ2-5; D remains unclear. Germline CDR1 and CDR2: GTSNPN and SVGIG (reference sequence). The CDR3 loop spans 14 amino acids. The V end lost 3 bases, the J end lost 0 bases, and 11 bases lay between the germline ends. The DNA of the CDR3 is TGTGCCTGGAGGGGAAGGGAAAACCAAGAGACCCAGTACTTC. As protein: CAWRGRENQETQYF.

This clonotype came up a few times. This chain uses TRBV29-1 with TRBJ2-3; D is unclear. Germline lookup yields CDR1 SQVTM and CDR2 ANQGSEA. V lost 0 bases and J 0 bases, leaving 7 bases between the germline ends. The CDR3 runs 14 residues. CDR3 coding DNA: TGCAGCGTTGAAGAAGGAGCTAGCACAGATACGCAGTATTTT. It translates to CSVEEGASTDTQYF.

This clonotype has only a few counts. The chain uses TRBV6-2 or TRBV6-3 and TRBJ2-7; 8 positions agree with TRBD1. The CDR3 consists of 15 residues. Germline V gene lookup returns CDR1 MNHEY and CDR2 SVGEGT. Trimming took 6 bases from V and 3 from J; bases not matched to a gene: 10. The DNA for the CDR3 is TGTGCCAGCAGCCGGTGGGACAGGCAATACTACGAGCAGTACTTC. Its translation: CASSRWDRQYYEQYF.

The chain links TRBV5-1 to TRBJ2-2, with D unresolved. Germline CDR1 and CDR2: SGHRS and YFSETQ. The CDR3 loop spans 15 amino acids. The ends were cut back, 2 bases at V and 3 bases at J, with 11 bases in the middle. The CDR3, as DNA: TGCGCCAGCAGCTTAGTTCCTGCCGACACCGGGGAGCTGTTTTTT. Encoded protein: CASSLVPADTGELFF.

This clonotype showed up just a few times. V and J are TRBV20-1 and TRBJ1-5; D not certain. This CDR3 spans 12 amino acids. Germline loops: CDR1 DFQATT, CDR2 SNEGSKA (reference sequence). Trimming took 5 bases from V and 4 from J, leaving 9 bases between them. CDR3 bases: TGCAGTGCTCTTGGGGAGAATCAGCCCCAGCATTTT. Amino acid sequence: CSALGENQPQHF.

The chain combines TRBV23-1 with TRBJ2-7, with 8 bases that match TRBD2. TRBV23-1 is an ORF for which the function is uncertain. There are 10 residues in the CDR3. After removal of 11 bases from V and 4 bases from J, the junction contained 1 base not matched to a gene. The CDR3 DNA reads TGCGCCCGGGGGGGTTACGAGCAGTACGTC. This codes for CARGGYEQYV.

This clonotype was seen a handful of times. This sequence joins TRBV5-6 and TRBJ2-7, with D unclear. Trimming pared 4 bases from V and 0 bases from J, leaving 11 bases between. The CDR3 has 14 residues. Germline values: CDR1 SGHDT, CDR2 YYEEEE. This chain's CDR3 is CASSAYWNSYEQYV. CDR3 DNA: TGTGCCAGCAGCGCTTACTGGAACTCCTACGAGCAGTACGTC.